The 11 T cell receptor beta chains below were found in one sample sequenced in a study of T-cell memory formation after mild COVID-19. TCRdb used MiXCR to reprocess the 5' RACE reads, holding one entry per CDR3 protein. Here the sample spans about 430,000 distinct CDR3 sequences, around 24% being singletons. The source material was PBMCs or a T cell subset sorted from them (not recorded which). Receptor source: an adult woman who had mild COVID-19 (a few samples of this study predate the infection). Cell type and time point are not known.

This clonotype was counted a few times. V gene TRBV5-1 combines with J gene TRBJ1-1; weak D call: TRBD1 (6 bases). CDR1 SGHRS and CDR2 YFSETQ come from the germline V gene. The V end lost 1 base, the J end lost 8 bases, and 12 bases lay between the germline ends. The CDR3 loop spans 13 amino acids. CDR3 sequence (DNA): TGCGCCAGCAGCTTGCAGGGGATGAGAGAAGCTTTCTTT. Its translation: CASSLQGMREAFF.

This clonotype was counted only a few times. The chain has TRBV3-1 and TRBJ1-1; the D gene is possibly TRBD1 (5 bases). CDR1 and CDR2 from the germline V gene are LGHDT and YNNKEL (reference sequence). The CDR3 runs 13 residues. The germline V and J ends were trimmed by 4 bases and 4 bases, with 10 bases remaining between them. CDR3 in amino acids: CASSRPGTTEAFF. The CDR3 DNA sequence: TGTGCCAGCAGCCGGCCGGGGACCACTGAAGCTTTCTTT.

This clonotype was seen only a few times. This chain joins TRBV7-2 and TRBJ1-6; D not resolved. Trimming shortened V by 0 bases and J by 3 bases, and 9 bases separated the two germline ends. This CDR3 contains 16 residues. Per the germline V gene, CDR1 is SGHTA and CDR2 is FQGNSA. CDR3 sequence reads: CASSLAGGIYNSPLHF. CDR3 DNA: TGTGCCAGCAGCTTAGCGGGAGGAATCTATAATTCACCCCTCCACTTT.

V and J are TRBV6-2 or TRBV6-3 and TRBJ2-7; D is perhaps TRBD1 or TRBD2 (5 bases each). Trimming pared 7 bases from V and 2 bases from J, leaving 12 bases between. The CDR3 consists of 13 residues. The germline V gene encodes CDR1 MNHEY and CDR2 SVGEGT. The CDR3 DNA follows: TGTGCCAGCATCCGGGACGCACCCTACGAGCAGTACTTC. This translates into CASIRDAPYEQYF.

This clonotype showed up just a few times. CDR3 residues: CASTQGARNTEAFF. The DNA of the CDR3 is TGTGCCAGCACTCAGGGGGCGAGGAACACTGAAGCTTTCTTT. The chain has TRBV28 and TRBJ1-1, with TRBD1 matching over 8 bases. CDR1 and CDR2 from the germline V gene are MDHEN and SYDVKM. There are 14 residues in the CDR3. The V gene end was trimmed by 7 bases and the J gene end by 1 base; junction bases not matched to a gene: 5.

This clonotype has just a few counts. The gene calls are TRBV5-1 and TRBJ2-1; 8 bases fit TRBD1. J was trimmed by 4 bases and V by 0 bases; bases with no gene match: 3. The germline gives CDR1 SGHRS, CDR2 YFSETQ. CDR3 length: 15 amino acids. This CDR3 reads CASSLVTGDYNEQFF. The CDR3 nucleotides are TGCGCCAGCAGCTTGGTGACAGGGGATTACAATGAGCAGTTCTTC.

This clonotype was detected ten times or more. The chain recombines TRBV20-1 with TRBJ1-2; D is undetermined. CDR3 length: 12 residues. Germline V lookup: CDR1 DFQATT, CDR2 SNEGSKA (reference sequence). V was clipped by 3 bases and J by 8 bases, with 13 bases between them. The CDR3 loop reads CSASPPRGGYTF. CDR3 bases: TGCAGTGCTAGCCCGCCGAGAGGCGGCTACACCTTC.

In its sample, this clonotype was seen a few times. The chain has TRBV4-1 and TRBJ2-1, with 7 bases that match TRBD1. This CDR3 comprises 16 residues. Unmatched junction bases numbered 12, after V lost 6 bases and J lost 4 bases. Germline V gives CDR1 MGHRA, CDR2 YSYEKL. The CDR3 spells CASRRPGTEQYNEQFF. CDR3 coding DNA: TGCGCCAGCAGGCGTCCCGGGACAGAGCAATACAATGAGCAGTTCTTC.

This clonotype was observed a handful of times. The rearrangement uses TRBV29-1 and TRBJ2-4; 7 bases fit TRBD1. The CDR3 loop spans 15 amino acids. Germline assignment: CDR1 SQVTM and CDR2 ANQGSEA. V was clipped by 6 bases and J by 6 bases; unmatched bases: 14. The CDR3 region is CSVKTGDRLGNIQYF. In DNA, the CDR3 is TGCAGCGTGAAAACAGGGGATCGGTTGGGAAACATTCAGTACTTC.

In this sample, this clonotype turned up a few times. The chain combines TRBV5-1 with TRBJ2-7; the D is unclear. The germline V and J ends were trimmed by 5 bases and 4 bases, with 16 bases remaining between them. CDR1 is SGHRS and CDR2 is YFSETQ in the germline V gene. The CDR3 length is 14 residues. For the CDR3, the DNA is TGCGCCAGCAGTGCCTTTGGCGAGCAATACGAGCAGTACTTC. Its protein product is CASSAFGEQYEQYF.

This clonotype was detected a few times. The genes are TRBV7-9 and TRBJ1-1; 7 positions match TRBD1. Germline loops: CDR1 SEHNR, CDR2 FQNEAQ (reference sequence). Trimming at V came to 3 bases and at J to 4 bases, leaving 8 bases not matched to a gene. The length of the CDR3 is 15 residues. CDR3 residues: CASSFGGGISTEAFF. The CDR3 DNA sequence: TGTGCCAGCAGCTTCGGAGGGGGCATTAGCACTGAAGCTTTCTTT. Full variable domain (remainder filled in from reference TRBV7-9 and TRBJ1-1): DTGVSQNPRHKITKRGQNVTFRCDPISEHNRLYWYRQTLGQGPEFLTYFQNEAQLEKSRLLSDRFSAERPKGSFSTLEIQRTEQGDSAMYLCASSFGGGISTEAFFGQGTRLTVV.